The clone carrying this T cell receptor beta chain occurred many times. The antigen remains undetermined. The time point was: patch test 1, 2 weeks after DPC sensitization. Treatment specified: therapeutic diphenylcyclopropenone sensitization with weekly scalp DPC. Extraction of total RNA was performed on unfractionated whole blood. The sample originates from a study of human T cells and chemical hapten exposure. Across the whole study: Donors were sensitized with 2% DPC on the upper inner arm. Findings of the study overall: Significantly greater numbers of large CDR3 similarity clusters came from expanded TCRs than from controls.

V was clipped by 8 bases and J by 5 bases, with 15 bases between them. The CDR3 sequence is 14 residues long. Germline assignment: CDR1 SNHLY and CDR2 FYNNEI. The library put unique molecular identifiers onto individual cDNA molecules. TCRdb analysed the RACE reads with MiXCR anew, one entry per CDR3 protein. The sample holds 95,000 to 100,000 distinct CDR3 sequences, 9.5% to 15% seen once. This sequence was found in a woman between 40 and 50 years old with alopecia areata. Some clones in this sample may be carry-over from other donors' samples. The sequencing used whole blood, collected in connection with sensitization to the hapten diphenylcyclopropenone (DPC). The chain uses TRBV2 and TRBJ1-4, with D perhaps matching TRBD1 (5 bases). This CDR3 reads CASGPGLKNEKLFF. DNA for the CDR3: TGTGCCAGCGGACCGGGACTGAAGAATGAAAAACTGTTTTTT. The full variable domain, with the rest looked up from reference TRBV2 and TRBJ1-4, is EPEVTQTPSHQVTQMGQEVILRCVPISNHLYFYWYRQILGQKVEFLVSFYNNEISEKSEIFDDQFSVERPDGSNFTLKIRSTKLEDSAMYFCASGPGLKNEKLFFGSGTQLSVL.